Reported below is one T cell receptor (beta chain). Antigen: not known. Described treatment: AdE1-LMPpoly-expanded autologous EBV-specific T-cell therapy followed by anti-PD-1 nivolumab. This entry is derived from a study of EBV T-cell therapy then PD-1 blockade in nasopharyngeal carcinoma. The germline gives CDR1 SGDLS, CDR2 YYNGEE. Trimming removed 0 bases at V and 6 bases at J, with 12 bases between. The CDR3 is 14 residues long. Generated by immunoSEQ multiplex PCR, the TCRdb table keeps only in-frame clones and is missing some. In the table there are about 23,000 clones, approximately 80% of which are singletons.

The chain links TRBV9 to TRBJ1-2, with D possibly matching TRBD1 (5 bases). The sequencing here drew on CD8+ T cells from blood, taken at approximately day 62 from a patient whose treatment included autologous EBV-specific T cells and nivolumab. This sequence was found in a middle-aged man with nasopharyngeal carcinoma. DNA of the CDR3: TGTGCCAGCAGCGTAGGTCTGGGGCGCGATGGCTACACCTTC. This gives the protein CASSVGLGRDGYTF.